A single count supports the clone carrying this T cell receptor beta chain. With V trimmed by 6 bases and J by 0 bases, 4 bases remained unmatched. Germline-derived CDR1 and CDR2 are MDHEN and SYDVKM. The CDR3 totals 14 residues. This record comes from a study of blood T cell repertoires in COVID-19. In the study overall: Material from acute and convalescent COVID-19 was sourced from the United States, Italy and Spain.

Original handling: Estimates of nucleated cell counts were drawn from the amplification of reference gene primers. Using immunoSEQ multiplex PCR, the repertoire was profiled, and TCRdb retains in-frame clones only, with some absent. That table is the source of V, J and clone size, and D and trimming were worked out from the DNA. The sample holds a few hundred thousand clones, approximately 83% seen once. Donors were grouped by their self-reported clinical history. The origin of this receptor is a woman in her 40s with acute COVID-19. The chain links TRBV28 to TRBJ1-1; 7 nucleotides agree with TRBD1. Source material: PBMCs or T cells enriched from blood (not recorded which). CDR3 nucleotides: TGTGCCAGCAGCGGGGGACAGCTGAACACTGAAGCTTTCTTT. Translating it yields CASSGGQLNTEAFF.